These 8 T cell receptor beta chains share one sample of origin, sequenced in a study of shared clonotypes between healthy human individuals. Clones were sequenced by immunoSEQ multiplex PCR, and TCRdb holds only the in-frame ones, with some missing. The sample contains 950,000 to 1,200,000 clones, around 77% of which appear only once. The material sequenced was memory CD4+ T cells from PBMCs. Subset noted: CD45RA-negative fraction. The receptors shown here come from a man younger than 30 in good health. Some clones in this sample may be carry-over from other donors' samples.

This chain connects TRBV7-9 to TRBJ2-2; D might be TRBD1 (7 bases). The V gene's germline CDR1 is SEHNR and CDR2 FQNEAQ (reference sequence). This CDR3 has 15 residues. Trimming removed 4 bases at V and 5 bases at J, with 14 bases between. The DNA for the CDR3 is TGTGCCAGCAGCTCCACGACAGGGAGGACCGGGGAGCTGTTTTTT. Its translation: CASSSTTGRTGELFF.

The chain uses TRBV7-8 and TRBJ1-1; no clear D. This CDR3 is 15 amino acids long. Trimming cost V 2 bases and J 0 bases, with 10 bases left between them. In germline, CDR1 is SGHVS, CDR2 FQNEAQ. CDR3 nucleotide sequence: TGTGCCAGCAGCTTATCGGGCAGCTTGAACACTGAAGCTTTCTTT. It is translated as CASSLSGSLNTEAFF.

This clone came up once. This chain links TRBV5-1 with TRBJ2-1; TRBD2 aligns across 8 bases. With 1 base clipped from V and 4 bases from J, the junction kept 13 bases outside the gene matches. CDR1 and CDR2 from the germline V gene are SGHRS and YFSETQ. The CDR3 consists of 18 residues. The CDR3 loop is CASSLSWLAGSRYNEQFF. The CDR3 coding sequence is TGCGCCAGCAGCTTGAGTTGGCTAGCGGGTTCAAGGTACAATGAGCAGTTCTTC.

In the case of this clone: In the same sample, other DNA sequences code for this CDR3. This chain connects TRBV11-2 to TRBJ2-7; 7 bases agree with TRBD2. The junction had 5 bases not matched to a gene; V was cut back by 4 bases and J by 2 bases. Germline loops: CDR1 SGHAT, CDR2 FQNNGV. The CDR3 totals 14 residues. The CDR3 protein is CASSSPRGAYEQYF. The CDR3 region has the DNA TGTGCCAGCAGCTCACCCCGGGGGGCCTACGAGCAGTACTTC.

This chain links TRBV29-1 with TRBJ2-5; 10 nucleotides agree with TRBD1. The CDR3 loop spans 12 amino acids. Trimming at V came to 7 bases and at J to 11 bases, leaving 10 bases not matched to a gene. Germline V lookup: CDR1 SQVTM, CDR2 ANQGSEA. CDR3: CSARQGAREQYF. DNA for the CDR3: TGCAGCGCCCGACAGGGGGCGAGGGAGCAGTACTTC.

The chain employs TRBV18 and TRBJ2-3; a weak D match, TRBD1 (5 bases). The germline V gene has CDR1 KGHSH and CDR2 LQKENI. The germline V and J ends were trimmed by 0 bases and 1 base, with 11 bases remaining between them. The CDR3 has 16 residues. DNA of the CDR3: TGTGCCAGCTCACCACCAAGGGGTCTTGGCACAGATACGCAGTATTTT. As protein: CASSPPRGLGTDTQYF.

The V and J genes are TRBV19 and TRBJ2-5, with TRBD2 matching over 7 bases. V gave up 5 bases and J gave up 1 base; unmatched junction bases: 7. The CDR3 is 15 amino acids. Germline CDR1 LNHDA, CDR2 SQIVND (reference sequence). The CDR3 sequence: CASSPPGTTQETQYF. CDR3 in DNA: TGTGCCAGTAGTCCACCCGGGACTACCCAAGAGACCCAGTACTTC.

V gene TRBV6-1 combines with J gene TRBJ2-1; 9 positions match TRBD2. The CDR3 is made up of 14 amino acids. Germline-derived CDR1 and CDR2 are MNHNS and SASEGT. With 7 bases clipped from V and 6 bases from J, the junction kept 7 bases outside the gene matches. DNA for the CDR3: TGTGCCAGCAACCAGGGACTAGCCCGCAATGAGCAGTTCTTC. Its protein is CASNQGLARNEQFF.